This T cell receptor beta chain was found in a study of T cells after yellow fever vaccination (dated by TCRdb to between 2019 and 2020). General notes on the study: Libraries from fractions with low cell numbers were prepared with the SMART-Seq v4 Ultra Low Input RNA kit. Bulk PBMC replicates and cell subsets were isolated from blood drawn at multiple timepoints before and after both primary and secondary immunization. To follow T-cell clones before and after primary and booster YFV17D yellow fever vaccination, bulk TCR alpha and beta repertoires were sequenced over time. Two healthy male donors made up the cohort, one aged 18 to 30 years and the other aged 30 to 40 years. What the authors observed across the whole study: The study included only a couple of donors, which limits how far the findings can be generalized. FACS-sorted repertoires could contain abundant contaminating clonotypes from the bulk population, so computational filtering was required. A small share of clonotypes occurred in both CD4 and CD8 compartments, likely arising from convergent recombination. The secondary T-cell response was found to be weaker but faster than the primary response, with a peak reached on day 5 rather than on day 15. After the booster, most of the clones that had expanded following primary vaccination were detected again (roughly 97% of CD4 and 80% to 90% of CD8), which suggests that memory was broadly maintained.

The treatment or condition label corresponds to: live attenuated yellow fever vaccine strain. A standard Ficoll-Paque protocol was used to isolate PBMCs from peripheral blood. Dynabeads CD4 and CD8 positive selection kits were used to isolate the CD4 and CD8 T-cell fractions. RNA was extracted with TriZol from bulk PBMCs, CD4 and CD8 fractions, and dextramer-positive and dextramer-negative fractions. This clonotype was seen only a few times. The clone's antigen remains unknown. There are no base qualities to consult, and no much larger clone falls within one base. TCR cDNA was synthesized by 5'RACE template switching, which introduced a universal primer site and unique molecular identifiers. cDNA synthesis was primed from both the TCR alpha and TCR beta constant segments. Library amplification involved two PCR steps, and the second step added sample barcodes and sequencing adapters. Libraries were sequenced on Illumina HiSeq 2500 (2x100 bp) or NovaSeq (2x150 bp). Turning to the authors' computational methods: MIGEC handled demultiplexing of reads and collapsing into UMI consensus sequences, while MiXCR performed V(D)J alignment. Vaccine-responding clonotypes were identified with edgeR using replicate PBMC samples, with FDR below 0.01 and a log2 fold change above 5 up to day 15 being required. Each bulk clonotype received a CD4 or CD8 identity based on whether the sequenced CD4 or CD8 repertoire contained that clonotype at higher abundance. Using fastp at Q25 and MiXCR, TCRdb reprocessed the public reads and kept productive beta chains. Entries are consolidated by CDR3 protein sequence, retaining the most common genes and DNA. V and J calls and clone size were set by TCRdb, not the authors. This sample is represented by 150,000 or so distinct CDR3 sequences; around 7.3% of them were singletons. The biggest ten clones account for more than 2.5% of the sample.

V loses 5 bases at its end and J loses 4 bases; junction bases beyond the gene matches: 9. CDR1 and CDR2, looked up from the germline V gene, are SGDLS and YYNGEE. Counted from cysteine to phenylalanine, this CDR3 has 15 amino acids. The sequence is cut down to CDR3 DNA, 45 bases in frame from base 1. The sequence is built from TRBV9 and TRBJ2-1, with 7 middle bases fitting TRBD1. The source of this sequence is a man in his late teens or twenties who received the YFV17D yellow fever vaccine. Sequencing was performed on CD4+ T cells sorted from PBMCs, taken about 5 days after the first yellow fever vaccination. The CDR3 reads as follows: CASSPPGQRYNEQFF. The DNA is as follows: TGTGCCAGCAGTCCCCCGGGACAGAGGTACAATGAGCAGTTCTTC.